The 2 T cell receptor beta chains below all came from one sample that was sequenced in a study of blood T cell repertoires in COVID-19. Using immunoSEQ multiplex PCR, the repertoire was profiled, and TCRdb retains in-frame clones only, with some absent. The sample carries roughly 35,000 clones, roughly 90% recorded once. The sequenced sample was peripheral blood. These receptors came from a man in his 60s with active COVID-19.

The table lists this clone with a few counts. The chain employs TRBV28 and TRBJ2-2, with a weak D call TRBD2 (5 bases). Trimming shortened V by 5 bases and J by 2 bases, and 21 bases separated the two germline ends. The germline V gene encodes CDR1 MDHEN and CDR2 SYDVKM. The CDR3 runs 18 residues. In DNA form, the CDR3 reads TGTGCCAGCAGTCCCACTTTGCCACAAGACTACAACACCGGGGAGCTGTTTTTT. Translation gives CASSPTLPQDYNTGELFF.

V and J are TRBV2 and TRBJ1-5, with a tentative D call TRBD1 (5 bases). The V end was cut by 4 bases, the J end by 6 bases, with 16 bases between. CDR1 and CDR2 (germline): SNHLY, FYNNEI. This CDR3 has 15 amino acids. This chain's CDR3 is CASSGEGQGGQPQHF. The CDR3 coding sequence is TGTGCCAGCAGTGGCGAGGGGCAGGGAGGTCAGCCCCAGCATTTT. The whole variable domain, filled in from reference TRBV2 and TRBJ1-5, reads EPEVTQTPSHQVTQMGQEVILRCVPISNHLYFYWYRQILGQKVEFLVSFYNNEISEKSEIFDDQFSVERPDGSNFTLKIRSTKLEDSAMYFCASSGEGQGGQPQHFGDGTRLSIL.